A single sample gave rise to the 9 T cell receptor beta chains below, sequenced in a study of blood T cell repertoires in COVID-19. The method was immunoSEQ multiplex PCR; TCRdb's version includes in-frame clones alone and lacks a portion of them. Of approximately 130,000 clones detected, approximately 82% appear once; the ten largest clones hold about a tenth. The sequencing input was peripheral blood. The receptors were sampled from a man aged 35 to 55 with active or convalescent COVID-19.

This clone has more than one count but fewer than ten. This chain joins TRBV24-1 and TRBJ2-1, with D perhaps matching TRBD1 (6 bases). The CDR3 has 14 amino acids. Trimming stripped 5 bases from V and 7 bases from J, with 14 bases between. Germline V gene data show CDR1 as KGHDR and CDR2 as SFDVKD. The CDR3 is CATSGTGRGNEQFF. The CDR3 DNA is TGTGCCACCAGTGGAACAGGGCGAGGGAATGAGCAGTTCTTC.

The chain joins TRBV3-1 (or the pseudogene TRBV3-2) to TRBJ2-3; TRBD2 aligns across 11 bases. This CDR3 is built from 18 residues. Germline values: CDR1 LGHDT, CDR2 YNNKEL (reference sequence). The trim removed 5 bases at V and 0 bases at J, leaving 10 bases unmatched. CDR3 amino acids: CASSYPSGGRPSTDTQYF. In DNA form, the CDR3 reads TGTGCCAGCAGCTACCCTAGCGGGGGGCGCCCTAGCACAGATACGCAGTATTTT.

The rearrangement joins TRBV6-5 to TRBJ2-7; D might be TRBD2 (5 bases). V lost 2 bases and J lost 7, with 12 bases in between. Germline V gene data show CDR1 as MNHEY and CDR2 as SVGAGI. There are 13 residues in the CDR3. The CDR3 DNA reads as TGTGCCAGCAGTTACGATAGACTAAAGGAGCAGTACTTC. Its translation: CASSYDRLKEQYF.

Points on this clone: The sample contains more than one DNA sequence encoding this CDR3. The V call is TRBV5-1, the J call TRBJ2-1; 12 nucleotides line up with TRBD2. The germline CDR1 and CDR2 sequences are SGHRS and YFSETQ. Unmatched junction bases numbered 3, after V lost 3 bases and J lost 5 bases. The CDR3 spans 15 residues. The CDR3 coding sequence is TGCGCCAGCAGCTCGCTAGCGGGGGGGAACAATGAGCAGTTCTTC. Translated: CASSSLAGGNNEQFF.

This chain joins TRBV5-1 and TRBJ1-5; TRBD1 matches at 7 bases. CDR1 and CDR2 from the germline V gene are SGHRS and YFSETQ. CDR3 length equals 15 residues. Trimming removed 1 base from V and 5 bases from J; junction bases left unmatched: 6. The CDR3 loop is CASSLQGTEDQPQHF. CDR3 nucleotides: TGCGCCAGCAGCTTGCAAGGGACAGAGGATCAGCCCCAGCATTTT.

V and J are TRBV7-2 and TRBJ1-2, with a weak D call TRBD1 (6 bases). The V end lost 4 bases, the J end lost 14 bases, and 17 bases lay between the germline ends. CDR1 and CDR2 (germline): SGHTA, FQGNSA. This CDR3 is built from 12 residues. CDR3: CASSSTPGTPTF. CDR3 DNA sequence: TGTGCCAGCAGCTCGACGCCCGGGACACCAACCTTC.

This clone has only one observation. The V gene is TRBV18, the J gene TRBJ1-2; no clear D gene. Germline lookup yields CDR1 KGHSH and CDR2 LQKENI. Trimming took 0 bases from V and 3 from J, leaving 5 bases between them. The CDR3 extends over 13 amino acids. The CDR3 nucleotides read TGTGCCAGCTCACCACCCGGGGACTATGGCTACACCTTC. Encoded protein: CASSPPGDYGYTF.

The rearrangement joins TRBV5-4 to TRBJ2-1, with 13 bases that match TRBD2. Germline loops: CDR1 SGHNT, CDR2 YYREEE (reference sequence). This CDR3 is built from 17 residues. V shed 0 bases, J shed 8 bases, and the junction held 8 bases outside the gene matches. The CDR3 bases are TGTGCCAGCAGCTTGGCCAGTGGGACTAGCGGGGTGTATGAGCAGTTCTTC. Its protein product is CASSLASGTSGVYEQFF.

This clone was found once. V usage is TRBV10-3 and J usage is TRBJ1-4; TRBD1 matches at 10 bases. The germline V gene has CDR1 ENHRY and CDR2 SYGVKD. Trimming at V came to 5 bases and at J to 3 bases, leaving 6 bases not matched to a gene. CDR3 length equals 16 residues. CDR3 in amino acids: CAISSHGQGANEKLFF. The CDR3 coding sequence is TGTGCCATCAGTTCCCATGGACAGGGGGCTAATGAAAAACTGTTTTTT.